The 29 T cell receptor beta chains below come from one sample, sequenced in a study of T-cell reconstitution after alpha-beta-depleted transplantation in children. The TCRbeta library was prepared with unique molecular identifiers. TCRdb re-called the PCR reads with MiXCR, one entry per CDR3 protein. The sample carries around 500,000 distinct CDR3 sequences, roughly 24% recorded once. The specimen was PBMCs, mostly from graft donor cells, collected 360 days after TCRalphabeta/CD19-depleted stem cell transplant. All receptors derive from a boy younger than two who had a stem cell transplant for acute myeloid leukemia, so the T cells may come from the graft donor.

J is TRBJ2-7 and V is TRBV10-2; 10 bases fit TRBD2. V lost 3 bases, J lost 4 bases, and 12 bases stayed unmatched. CDR1 WSHSY and CDR2 SAAADI come from the germline V gene. There are 17 residues in the CDR3. The CDR3 is CASSDPNGLAARYEQYF. In nucleotides, the CDR3 is TGCGCCAGCAGTGACCCGAACGGACTAGCGGCCCGATACGAGCAGTACTTC.

In its sample, this clonotype was seen a few times. The chain carries TRBV11-2 and TRBJ2-3; the D gene is possibly TRBD1 (6 bases). The CDR3 runs 18 residues. V was trimmed by 5 bases and J by 2 bases, leaving 23 bases between them. Germline loops: CDR1 SGHAT, CDR2 FQNNGV. The CDR3 region is CASSIRRTALLYTDTQYF. CDR3 in DNA: TGTGCCAGCAGCATCCGACGGACAGCTCTACTATACACAGATACGCAGTATTTT.

This clonotype has a count of ten or more. The chain carries TRBV15 and TRBJ2-1; D might be TRBD1 or TRBD2, each matching 5 bases. V was pared by 5 bases and J by 2 bases, with 7 bases between. This CDR3 has 13 amino acids. The germline V gene has CDR1 LNHNV and CDR2 YYDKDF (reference sequence). The CDR3 DNA sequence: TGTGCCACCAGCCGGGACCCCTACAATGAGCAGTTCTTC. Amino acid sequence: CATSRDPYNEQFF. The whole variable domain, filled in from reference TRBV15 and TRBJ2-1, reads DAMVIQNPRYQVTQFGKPVTLSCSQTLNHNVMYWYQQKSSQAPKLLFHYYDKDFNNEADTPDNFQSRRPNTSFCFLDIRSPGLGDTAMYLCATSRDPYNEQFFGPGTRLTVL.

The rearrangement links TRBV7-6 to TRBJ2-3, with D hard to call. Germline values: CDR1 SGHVS, CDR2 FNYEAQ. The CDR3 sequence is 17 residues long. The V end lost 6 bases, the J end lost 1 base, and 20 bases lay between the germline ends. The CDR3 spells CASSHSPLSSRTDTQYF. DNA for the CDR3: TGTGCCAGCAGTCACTCCCCTCTTAGTTCACGCACAGATACGCAGTATTTT.

This clonotype was counted ten times or more. The J gene is TRBJ2-3, the V gene TRBV16; no reliable D call. Germline V CDR1 and CDR2: KGHSY, FQNENV. Trimming shortened V by 3 bases and J by 6 bases, and 10 bases separated the two germline ends. This CDR3 has 13 residues. CDR3 nucleotide sequence: TGTGCCAGCAGCCATCAGCAGCAGGATACGCAGTATTTT. It translates to CASSHQQQDTQYF.

This clonotype showed up many times. V gene TRBV9 combines with J gene TRBJ2-3; perhaps TRBD2 as D (6 bases). With 2 bases removed from V and 2 bases from J, the gap between germline ends came to 30 bases. This CDR3 has 21 residues. Germline lookup yields CDR1 SGDLS and CDR2 YYNGEE. Here the CDR3 DNA reads TGTGCCAGCAGCGTTTCCCCAGAGAAATTACTAGCCGCGATTCACACAGATACGCAGTATTTT. It yields the protein CASSVSPEKLLAAIHTDTQYF.

This clonotype was found many times. V is TRBV6-1 and J is TRBJ2-3; D uncertain. The germline V gene has CDR1 MNHNS and CDR2 SASEGT. The CDR3 sequence is 13 residues long. V was cut by 7 bases and J by 1 base, with 9 bases left in between. The CDR3, as DNA: TGTGCCAGCAAACGTATCGGCACAGATACGCAGTATTTT. This sequence encodes CASKRIGTDTQYF.

The V call is TRBV27, the J call TRBJ1-1; maybe TRBD1 (5 bases). Trimming pared 7 bases from V and 0 bases from J, leaving 12 bases between. Per the germline V gene, CDR1 is MNHEY and CDR2 is SMNVEV (reference sequence). The CDR3 is 14 residues long. This CDR3 is CASTIGGMNTEAFF. The CDR3 DNA sequence: TGTGCCAGCACCATTGGGGGAATGAACACTGAAGCTTTCTTT.

This clonotype was seen more than once but under ten times. The chain combines TRBV7-3 with TRBJ2-7; D is unclear. Trimming pared 4 bases from V and 3 bases from J, leaving 16 bases between. Per the germline V gene, CDR1 is SGHTA and CDR2 is FQGTGA. CDR3 size: 15 residues. CDR3 loop: CASSSTLGSGYEQYF. CDR3 nucleotides: TGTGCCAGCAGCTCCACTCTAGGATCGGGCTACGAGCAGTACTTC.

V gene TRBV5-1 combines with J gene TRBJ1-4; no definite D call. Trimming stripped 0 bases from V and 12 bases from J, with 18 bases between. Germline lookup yields CDR1 SGHRS and CDR2 YFSETQ. This CDR3 spans 15 amino acids. CDR3 coding DNA: TGCGCCAGCAGCTTGGACCGACGGTCCTCCGGGGAACTGTTTTTT. Translated: CASSLDRRSSGELFF. Full variable domain (remainder filled in from reference TRBV5-1 and TRBJ1-4): KAGVTQTPRYLIKTRGQQVTLSCSPISGHRSVSWYQQTPGQGLQFLFEYFSETQRNKGNFPGRFSGRQFSNSRSEMNVSTLELGDSALYLCASSLDRRSSGELFFGSGTQLSVL.

V usage is TRBV29-1 and J usage is TRBJ1-4; D not resolved. Germline V gene data show CDR1 as SQVTM and CDR2 as ANQGSEA. CDR3 length: 15 residues. Trimming took off 5 bases at V and 0 bases at J, with 13 bases between the two ends. The DNA of the CDR3 is TGCAGCGTTTTAGGTCCTCAGACAACTAATGAAAAACTGTTTTTT. Encoded protein: CSVLGPQTTNEKLFF.

The sample holds many counts of this clonotype. This chain links TRBV28 with TRBJ2-3; D may be TRBD2 (6 bases). V was shortened by 3 bases and J by 3 bases, with 10 bases between the two germline ends. The CDR3 is made up of 14 amino acids. Germline loops: CDR1 MDHEN, CDR2 SYDVKM. Here the CDR3 DNA reads TGTGCCAGCAGTTTGGGGGGAAAGACAGATACGCAGTATTTT. This sequence encodes CASSLGGKTDTQYF.

V usage is TRBV5-1 and J usage is TRBJ2-1; 7 nucleotides match TRBD1. Germline V gives CDR1 SGHRS, CDR2 YFSETQ. The CDR3 consists of 11 residues. J gave up 5 bases and V 7 bases, and 0 bases lay outside the gene matches. As DNA, the CDR3 is TGCGCCAGCCAGGGGGACAATGAGCAGTTCTTC. Residues: CASQGDNEQFF.

J is TRBJ2-3 and V is TRBV5-1, with 10 bases aligning to TRBD2. The CDR3 totals 17 residues. Germline trimming cut 0 bases from V and 1 base from J; bases unmatched to any gene: 5. The V gene's germline CDR1 is SGHRS and CDR2 YFSETQ. CDR3 DNA: TGCGCCAGCAGCTTGGGGGGTGGGACTAGCGGCACAGATACGCAGTATTTT. It specifies CASSLGGGTSGTDTQYF.

This clonotype was observed a handful of times. The chain has TRBV7-8 and TRBJ2-3; 7 nucleotides agree with TRBD2. The CDR3 loop spans 16 amino acids. The V gene's germline CDR1 is SGHVS and CDR2 FQNEAQ. V lost 5 bases, J lost 6 bases, and 14 bases stayed unmatched. CDR3 bases: TGTGCCAGCAGCAACCCGCCAGCGGGGACCCATGATACGCAGTATTTT. Translation gives CASSNPPAGTHDTQYF.

The rearrangement joins TRBV28 to TRBJ2-7; 7 positions agree with TRBD2. The CDR3 sequence is 15 residues long. Germline V gene data show CDR1 as MDHEN and CDR2 as SYDVKM. V dropped 5 bases and J dropped 6; count of bases not matched to a gene: 13. CDR3 sequence: CASSTSTSPAGEQYV. The CDR3 region has the DNA TGTGCCAGCAGTACCTCGACTAGCCCTGCTGGCGAGCAGTACGTC.

The chain combines TRBV7-8 with TRBJ2-5, with D possibly matching TRBD2 (6 bases). Trimming took 6 bases from V and 1 from J, leaving 12 bases between them. CDR1 SGHVS and CDR2 FQNEAQ come from the germline V gene. The CDR3 totals 14 residues. In nucleotides, the CDR3 is TGTGCCAGCAGGGAGGGTAGACGCCAAGAGACCCAGTACTTC. This translates into CASREGRRQETQYF. Full variable domain (rest looked up from reference TRBV7-8 and TRBJ2-5): GAGVSQSPRYKVAKRGQDVALRCDPISGHVSLFWYQQALGQGPEFLTYFQNEAQLDKSGLPSDRFFAERPEGSVSTLKIQRTQQEDSAVYLCASREGRRQETQYFGPGTRLLVL.

V is TRBV6-5 and J is TRBJ1-2, with D uncertain. Germline V gene lookup returns CDR1 MNHEY and CDR2 SVGAGI. The CDR3 is made up of 14 amino acids. The ends were cut back, 2 bases at V and 4 bases at J, with 11 bases in the middle. DNA of the CDR3: TGTGCCAGCAGTTACCCCGGGTTAGGCTATGGCTACACCTTC. Protein product: CASSYPGLGYGYTF.

A note on this clonotype: Its ends do not fully match the called genes, so a read error is possible. This chain uses TRBV29-1 with TRBJ2-7, with 13 bases matching TRBD2. The CDR3 extends over 16 amino acids. Germline values: CDR1 SQVTM, CDR2 ANQGSEA. The CDR3 sequence: CSVEVPTSGGPYEQYF. The CDR3 DNA reads TGCAGCGTCGAAGTTCCGACTAGCGGGGGGCCCTACGAGCAGTACTTC.

Only one count was recorded for this clonotype. This sequence joins TRBV7-3 and TRBJ2-5; D unresolved. The CDR3 loop spans 16 amino acids. Germline values: CDR1 SGHTA, CDR2 FQGTGA. With 2 bases removed from V and 5 bases from J, the gap between germline ends came to 18 bases. CDR3: CASSLGARHSIETQYF. The CDR3 DNA is TGTGCCAGCAGCTTAGGCGCGCGGCATTCCATTGAGACCCAGTACTTC.

This clonotype was observed at least ten times. The V gene is TRBV20-1, the J gene TRBJ2-2; 9 positions agree with TRBD1. V trimming: 2 bases; J trimming: 6 bases; junction bases outside the gene matches: 13. The CDR3 extends over 17 amino acids. CDR1 and CDR2 from the germline V gene are DFQATT and SNEGSKA (reference sequence). This chain's CDR3 is CSARRTGVSASPGELFF. The CDR3 coding sequence is TGCAGTGCTAGAAGGACAGGGGTTTCTGCGTCCCCCGGGGAGCTGTTTTTT.

This clonotype came up many times. This chain links TRBV29-1 with TRBJ2-3; D is possibly TRBD2 (5 bases). V lost 7 bases and J lost 0, with 14 bases in between. The CDR3 contains 14 residues. Germline-derived CDR1 and CDR2 are SQVTM and ANQGSEA. CDR3 nucleotides: TGCAGCGGGAGCGTGGAGCGGAGCACAGATACGCAGTATTTT. Its translation is CSGSVERSTDTQYF.

The V gene is TRBV28, the J gene TRBJ2-7; no firm D call. V lost 5 bases and J 0 bases, leaving 11 bases between the germline ends. CDR3 length equals 14 residues. Looked up from germline, CDR1 is MDHEN and CDR2 is SYDVKM. The CDR3 here is CASSVQAGSYEQYV. DNA of the CDR3: TGTGCCAGCAGTGTTCAGGCCGGCTCCTACGAGCAGTACGTC.

This clonotype was recorded at least ten times. The J gene is TRBJ2-5, the V gene TRBV7-2; 8 bases are a match to TRBD2. The CDR3 runs to 14 residues. Per germline, CDR1 SGHTA and CDR2 FQGNSA. V lost 5 bases to trimming and J lost 5 bases; unmatched junction nucleotides: 7. The CDR3 reads CASSRTSSGETQYF. The DNA of the CDR3 is TGTGCCAGCAGCAGGACTAGCTCCGGCGAGACCCAGTACTTC. The complete variable domain, with remaining parts taken from reference TRBV7-2 and TRBJ2-5, reads GAGVSQSPSNKVTEKGKDVELRCDPISGHTALYWYRQSLGQGLEFLIYFQGNSAPDKSGLPSDRFSAERTGGSVSTLTIQRTQQEDSAVYLCASSRTSSGETQYFGPGTRLLVL.

This clonotype has ten or more counts. The chain employs TRBV10-3 and TRBJ1-1, with TRBD1 matching 7 bases. V was pared by 2 bases and J by 0 bases, with 6 bases of the junction left unmatched. The CDR3 runs to 16 residues. CDR1 ENHRY and CDR2 SYGVKD come from the germline V gene. The CDR3 DNA is TGTGCCATCAGTGAGCCGACAGGGCTGATGAACACTGAAGCTTTCTTT. This translates into CAISEPTGLMNTEAFF.

This clonotype was counted between two and nine times. The chain joins TRBV7-2 to TRBJ2-1; D uncertain. V was pared by 10 bases and J by 7 bases, with 11 bases between. Germline CDR1 reads SGHTA; CDR2 reads FQGNSA. The length of the CDR3 is 11 residues. CDR3 DNA: TGTGCCATCCTGACCCGAAATGAGCAGTTCTTC. It is translated as CAILTRNEQFF.

This clonotype was found a few times. The chain uses TRBV27 and TRBJ2-1; the match to TRBD2 covers 12 bases. From germline, CDR1 is MNHEY and CDR2 SMNVEV (reference sequence). The J segment lost 7 bases and the V segment lost 4 bases, leaving 8 bases of the junction unmatched. The CDR3 has 16 amino acids. The CDR3 DNA is TGTGCCAGCAGTTCATCCCTGGGGACTAGCGGGAATGAGCAGTTCTTC. Translated: CASSSSLGTSGNEQFF.

This clonotype was observed many times. The chain employs TRBV24-1 and TRBJ2-5, with 8 bases that match TRBD1. The V and J ends lost 5 bases and 4 bases, in that order; junction bases with no gene match: 8. CDR1 and CDR2 from the germline V gene are KGHDR and SFDVKD. The CDR3 extends over 15 amino acids. CDR3 in DNA: TGTGCCACCAGTGGACCACAGGGGGTTGGAGAGACCCAGTACTTC. It is translated as CATSGPQGVGETQYF.

The chain has TRBV5-1 and TRBJ2-5; TRBD1 agrees at 8 bases. The junction had 7 bases not matched to a gene; V was cut back by 4 bases and J by 5 bases. The germline V gene has CDR1 SGHRS and CDR2 YFSETQ. The CDR3 consists of 14 residues. The CDR3, as DNA: TGCGCCAGCAGCCTATTCACAGGGGGGGAGACCCAGTACTTC. This sequence encodes CASSLFTGGETQYF. Supplemented by reference TRBV5-1 and TRBJ2-5, the full variable domain reads KAGVTQTPRYLIKTRGQQVTLSCSPISGHRSVSWYQQTPGQGLQFLFEYFSETQRNKGNFPGRFSGRQFSNSRSEMNVSTLELGDSALYLCASSLFTGGETQYFGPGTRLLVL.